This is a list of T cell receptor beta chains from one sample in a study of molecular identifiers for immune sequencing clone quantification. TCRdb called the PCR reads again in MiXCR, with one record for every CDR3 protein. The sample has approximately 630,000 distinct CDR3 sequences, approximately 24% seen once; the top ten hold 0.7% to 0.95%. Sequencing was performed on naive CD8+ T cells from blood, with Jurkat cell RNA spiked in. These receptors originate from a human donor in good health. Some libraries in this study had Jurkat cell RNA spiked in. The CDR3 runs from the conserved cysteine through the conserved F or W. A D gene is named only where the DNA matches it firmly. Rows may omit the clone size; those that give it use once, few, many or a size class.

d_call: .; j_call: TRBJ2-5; cdr3_length: 13; clone_size: many; v_call: TRBV20-1; cdr3_nt: TGCAGTGCTAGATCCTGGACAGAAGAGACCCAGTACTTC; cdr3_aa: CSARSWTEETQYF
d_call: .; j_call: TRBJ1-6; cdr3_length: 15; clone_size: .; v_call: TRBV4-2; cdr3_nt: TGTGCCAGCAGCCCCGGGACTGACGTGAATTCAACCCTCCACTTT; cdr3_aa: CASSPGTDVNSTLHF
d_call: .; j_call: TRBJ2-1; cdr3_length: 14; clone_size: many; v_call: TRBV20-1; cdr3_nt: TGCAGTGCAAAGTCGGGGTACACCTACAATGAGCAGTTCTTC; cdr3_aa: CSAKSGYTYNEQFF
d_call: .; j_call: TRBJ1-1; cdr3_length: 14; clone_size: .; v_call: TRBV27; cdr3_nt: TGTGCCAGCAGTGAAACAGGTCGGGGCACTGAAGCTTTCTTT; cdr3_aa: CASSETGRGTEAFF
d_call: .; j_call: TRBJ2-7; cdr3_length: 14; clone_size: few; v_call: TRBV21-1; cdr3_nt: TGTGCCAGCAGCCACCGGGACAGGGAGTACGAGCAGTACTTC; cdr3_aa: CASSHRDREYEQYF
d_call: TRBD1; j_call: TRBJ2-2; cdr3_length: 15; clone_size: few; v_call: TRBV5-4; cdr3_nt: TGTGCCAGCAGCTTGTGGACAGGGGGTACCGGGGAGCTGTTTTTT; cdr3_aa: CASSLWTGGTGELFF
d_call: .; j_call: TRBJ1-2; cdr3_length: 14; clone_size: .; v_call: TRBV12-3/TRBV12-4; cdr3_nt: TGTGCCAGCAGTTCTAGTGGGGCTGGCTATGGCTACACCTTC; cdr3_aa: CASSSSGAGYGYTF
d_call: .; j_call: TRBJ1-2; cdr3_length: 15; clone_size: few; v_call: TRBV5-4; cdr3_nt: TGTGCCAGCAGCTTCTGGTACAACTCTAACTATGGCTACACCTTC; cdr3_aa: CASSFWYNSNYGYTF
d_call: .; j_call: TRBJ2-6; cdr3_length: 19; clone_size: many; v_call: TRBV6-2/TRBV6-3; cdr3_nt: TGTGCCAGCAGTTACTTGCCGGGGCTACTGAACTCTGGGGCCAACGTCCTGACTTTC; cdr3_aa: CASSYLPGLLNSGANVLTF
d_call: .; j_call: TRBJ2-7; cdr3_length: 13; clone_size: many; v_call: TRBV12-3/TRBV12-4; cdr3_nt: TGTGCCAGCAGTTTCGATCGAGCCTACGAGCAGTACTTC; cdr3_aa: CASSFDRAYEQYF
d_call: .; j_call: TRBJ2-3; cdr3_length: 16; clone_size: .; v_call: TRBV9; cdr3_nt: TGTGCCAGCAGCAGACTCGAGGGATCCCTCACAGATACGCAGTATTTT; cdr3_aa: CASSRLEGSLTDTQYF
d_call: .; j_call: TRBJ1-5; cdr3_length: 14; clone_size: many; v_call: TRBV27; cdr3_nt: TGTGCCACCTCGATGCTGGGTAGCAATCAGCCCCAGCATTTT; cdr3_aa: CATSMLGSNQPQHF
d_call: TRBD2; j_call: TRBJ2-2; cdr3_length: 18; clone_size: few; v_call: TRBV3-1; cdr3_nt: TGTGCCAGCAGCCATAGGCCTAGCGGGAGGCCCTACACCGGGGAGCTGTTTTTT; cdr3_aa: CASSHRPSGRPYTGELFF
d_call: .; j_call: TRBJ2-3; cdr3_length: 16; clone_size: many; v_call: TRBV11-2; cdr3_nt: TGTGCCAGCAGCCGGGACGGAGCCTTTGGAACAGATACGCAGTATTTT; cdr3_aa: CASSRDGAFGTDTQYF
d_call: .; j_call: TRBJ2-7; cdr3_length: 15; clone_size: few; v_call: TRBV19; cdr3_nt: TGCGCCAGTAGTATCGGTAGCAGATCCATTGGAGAGCAGTACTTC; cdr3_aa: CASSIGSRSIGEQYF
d_call: .; j_call: TRBJ2-1; cdr3_length: 14; clone_size: many; v_call: TRBV5-1; cdr3_nt: TGCGCCAGCAGCTTGTCGGGACCCTACAATGAGCAGTTCTTC; cdr3_aa: CASSLSGPYNEQFF
d_call: .; j_call: TRBJ1-1; cdr3_length: 15; clone_size: .; v_call: TRBV28; cdr3_nt: TGTGCCAGCAGTCACAAGCCCGGATTGAACACTGAAGCTTTCTTT; cdr3_aa: CASSHKPGLNTEAFF
d_call: TRBD1; j_call: TRBJ2-7; cdr3_length: 15; clone_size: many; v_call: TRBV27; cdr3_nt: TGTGCCAGCAGTTTACGGACAGGGAGCTCCTACGAGCAGTACTTC; cdr3_aa: CASSLRTGSSYEQYF
d_call: TRBD2; j_call: TRBJ2-3; cdr3_length: 18; clone_size: few; v_call: TRBV7-8; cdr3_nt: TGTGCCAGCAGCTTGGGCCCAGCGGGGGGAGTGAGCACAGATACGCAGTGTTTT; cdr3_aa: CASSLGPAGGVSTDTQCF
d_call: .; j_call: TRBJ2-3; cdr3_length: 15; clone_size: few; v_call: TRBV24-1; cdr3_nt: TGTGCCACCAGTGATAGTATTAGAACCACAGATACGCAGTATTTT; cdr3_aa: CATSDSIRTTDTQYF
d_call: .; j_call: TRBJ1-5; cdr3_length: 16; clone_size: many; v_call: TRBV9; cdr3_nt: TGTGCCAGCAGCCGAGGCTCGACAGGAGCGAATCAGCCCCAGCATTTT; cdr3_aa: CASSRGSTGANQPQHF
d_call: .; j_call: TRBJ2-7; cdr3_length: 15; clone_size: many; v_call: TRBV7-9; cdr3_nt: TGTGCCAGCAGCCCGAGGGCCGGGAGTTCCTACGAGCAGTACTTC; cdr3_aa: CASSPRAGSSYEQYF
d_call: .; j_call: TRBJ2-2; cdr3_length: 16; clone_size: .; v_call: TRBV5-1; cdr3_nt: TGCGCCAGCAGCCGAACGAGGGGGATGGGCACCGGGGAGCTGTTTTTT; cdr3_aa: CASSRTRGMGTGELFF